This T cell receptor (beta chain) was captured by sequencing in a study of spatial heterogeneity in lung cancer. As for the study in general: Detected beta-chain sequences consistently exceeded alpha-chain sequences. General study results and limits: Ubiquitous expanded tumor TCRs appeared in blood more at resection than follow-up.

In its sample, this clonotype was seen a few times. What it binds is unknown. Time point given: sample taken at primary tumor resection. Samples were obtained from 65 to 80 donors, all untreated early-stage non-small cell lung cancer patients. In each case, whole RNA from tumor, nontumor lung or frozen PBMC was sequenced unsorted. CDR3 length: 13 residues. V gave up 2 bases and J gave up 7 bases, with 12 bases separating them. Germline-derived CDR1 and CDR2 are SGHNT and YYREEE (reference sequence). TCRdb redid the calling of the 5' RACE reads with MiXCR, one entry per CDR3 protein. The sample lists roughly 80,000 distinct CDR3 sequences; around 7.8% were seen once.

This rearrangement joins TRBV5-4 to TRBJ1-2; unclear D gene. The material sequenced was PBMCs, taken at surgery. This receptor was obtained from a male donor with early-stage non-small cell lung cancer. DNA for the CDR3: TGTGCCAGCAGCTTTCTCGGGATGTCTGGCTACACCTTC. It codes for CASSFLGMSGYTF. Full variable domain (remainder filled in from reference TRBV5-4 and TRBJ1-2): ETGVTQSPTHLIKTRGQQVTLRCSSQSGHNTVSWYQQALGQGPQFIFQYYREEENGRGNFPPRFSGLQFPNYSSELNVNALELDDSALYLCASSFLGMSGYTFGSGTRLTVV.